This TCR beta chain was sequenced in a study of blood T cell repertoires in COVID-19. Clones were read by immunoSEQ multiplex PCR, and TCRdb kept only the in-frame ones, dropping some. The sample records 60,000 to 65,000 clones, roughly 76% being singletons. The CDR3 extends over 15 amino acids. From germline, CDR1 is MDHEN and CDR2 SYDVKM. The ends lost 6 bases at V and 5 bases at J; junction bases unmatched: 9. Sequencing was performed on peripheral blood. The V call is TRBV28, the J call TRBJ1-1, with 10 bases fitting TRBD1. The source of this sequence is a human donor in a cohort sampled during active COVID-19. CDR3 sequence (DNA): TGTGCCAGCAGATCCCTCGGACAGGGGGGGACTGAAGCTTTCTTT. Its translation is CASRSLGQGGTEAFF. Full variable domain (rest looked up from reference TRBV28 and TRBJ1-1): DVKVTQSSRYLVKRTGEKVFLECVQDMDHENMFWYRQDPGLGLRLIYFSYDVKMKEKGDIPEGYSVSREKKERFSLILESASTNQTSMYLCASRSLGQGGTEAFFGQGTRLTVV.